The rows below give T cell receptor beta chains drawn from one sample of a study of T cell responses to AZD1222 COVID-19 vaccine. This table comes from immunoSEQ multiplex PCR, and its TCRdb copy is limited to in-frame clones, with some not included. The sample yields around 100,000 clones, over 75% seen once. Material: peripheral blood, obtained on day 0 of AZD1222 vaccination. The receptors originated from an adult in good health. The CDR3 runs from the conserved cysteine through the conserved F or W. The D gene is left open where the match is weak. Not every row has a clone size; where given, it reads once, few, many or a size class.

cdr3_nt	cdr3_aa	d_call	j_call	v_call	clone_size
TGTGCCAGCAGTTGGAGGCAGACAAATAATTCACCCCTCCACTTT	CASSWRQTNNSPLHF	-	TRBJ1-6	TRBV6-5	-
TGCGCCAGCAGCCAAGGGCTAGCGGGAGTGGGTTCTGGGGCCAACGTCCTGACTTTC	CASSQGLAGVGSGANVLTF	TRBD2	TRBJ2-6	TRBV4-1	-
TGTGCCAGCAGTTTAGAACAGGGCTTCAGGGAGCAGTACTTC	CASSLEQGFREQYF	-	TRBJ2-7	TRBV27	-
TGTGCCAGCAGGAGGGGGACAGGGGGGATTAATGAGCAGTTCTTC	CASRRGTGGINEQFF	TRBD1	TRBJ2-1	TRBV6-5	-
TGTGCCAGCAGTCCCCCCTCCCGGGCTGCTGGGGAGCTGTTTTTT	CASSPPSRAAGELFF	-	TRBJ2-2	TRBV5-8	-
TGCGCCAGCAGCTTGTCCGGTAATCAGCCCCAGCATTTT	CASSLSGNQPQHF	-	TRBJ1-5	TRBV5-1	-
TGTGCCAGCAGTTCGGGGCAGGGACGTAGTCAGCCCCAGCATTTT	CASSSGQGRSQPQHF	-	TRBJ1-5	TRBV28	-
TGTGCCAGTAACCCCCAGACGTCGAACACCGGGGAGCTGTTTTTT	CASNPQTSNTGELFF	-	TRBJ2-2	TRBV19	-
TGTGCCAGCCGCCCATCAGGGGGCCTTTTCGAGCAGTACTTC	CASRPSGGLFEQYF	TRBD1	TRBJ2-7	TRBV5-4	-
TGTGCCAGCTCACCCCCGGCCGGGACTAGTACCGGCGAGCAGTACTTC	CASSPPAGTSTGEQYF	TRBD2	TRBJ2-7	TRBV18	few
TGTGCCAGCAGCGACAGGGACAGCACAGATACGCAGTATTTT	CASSDRDSTDTQYF	TRBD1	TRBJ2-3	TRBV25-1	-
TGCGCCAGCAGCCAAGTACTAGCGGAGACAGATACGCAGTATTTT	CASSQVLAETDTQYF	TRBD2	TRBJ2-3	TRBV4-1	few
TGTGCCAGCAGCTTATTGCGGAGAGCCTACGAGCAGTACTTC	CASSLLRRAYEQYF	-	TRBJ2-7	TRBV11-2	once
TGTGCCAGCAGCTTAGTGGGCTCTCGGGATACGCAGTATTTT	CASSLVGSRDTQYF	-	TRBJ2-3	TRBV11-3	-
TGTGCCAGCAGCTTAAAGGGGGTTATGAACACTGAAGCTTTCTTT	CASSLKGVMNTEAFF	-	TRBJ1-1	TRBV7-9	-
TGTGCCAGCAGTAGCCCCGGACTAGCGGACTACGAGCAGTACTTC	CASSSPGLADYEQYF	TRBD2	TRBJ2-7	TRBV27	once
TGTGCCAGCTCACAATGGGACGGGAACTATGGCTACACCTTC	CASSQWDGNYGYTF	-	TRBJ1-2	TRBV18	-
TGCGCCAGCAGTGATATGGGGGGGGCTGAGAATGAGCAGTTCTTC	CASSDMGGAENEQFF	-	TRBJ2-1	TRBV10-1	-
TGCGCCAGCAAAGGGGACAACTACAATGAGCAGTTCTTC	CASKGDNYNEQFF	-	TRBJ2-1	TRBV5-1	-
TGTGCCAGCAGTCCGAACCAGGGGGATCCCTATAATTCACCCCTCCACTTT	CASSPNQGDPYNSPLHF	TRBD1	TRBJ1-6	TRBV6-6	-
TGTGCCAGCATATGCCACGAGCAGTACTTC	CASICHEQYF	-	TRBJ2-7	TRBV27	-
TGTGCCAGCTCACCAAGCACCTTGAGCTCTGGAAACACCATATATTTT	CASSPSTLSSGNTIYF	-	TRBJ1-3	TRBV18	few
TGCGCCAGCAGTGAGTCTACATGGACAGGGAACGAGCAGTACTTC	CASSESTWTGNEQYF	TRBD1	TRBJ2-7	TRBV10-1	once
TGTGCCAGCAGCCAAGAGGGACTAGCGGGATCCTCTGGGACCGGGGAGCTGTTTTTT	CASSQEGLAGSSGTGELFF	TRBD2	TRBJ2-2	TRBV3-1/TRBV3-2	-
TGCGCCAGCAGCTTGTACGGGACAGAAGAGACCCAGTACTTC	CASSLYGTEETQYF	TRBD1	TRBJ2-5	TRBV5-1	-
TGTGCCAGCAGCTTACAGGAAGCCTACGAGCAGTACTTC	CASSLQEAYEQYF	-	TRBJ2-7	TRBV7-8	-
TGTGCCAGCAGCTGGAAAGACAGGGGAACCGCGCCCCTCCACTTT	CASSWKDRGTAPLHF	TRBD1	TRBJ1-6	TRBV5-4	-
TGTGCCAGCAGCCGAGCCCGACAGGACACTGAAGCTTTCTTT	CASSRARQDTEAFF	-	TRBJ1-1	TRBV11-2	-
TGTGCCAGCTCACCGGGGGACAGGAACTACGAGCAGTACTTC	CASSPGDRNYEQYF	TRBD1	TRBJ2-7	TRBV18	-